These 5 T cell receptor beta chains were all obtained from the same sample, sequenced in a study of T cells after posttransplantation cyclophosphamide. Sequencing was performed with immunoSEQ multiplex PCR; in TCRdb, only in-frame clones are kept and a portion is missing. Of 1,500 or so clones listed, over 95% are singletons. Sequenced sample: naive CD8+ T cells sorted from PBMCs. The receptors were sampled from a woman aged 60-75 years in good health, CMV-negative, and a related stem cell transplant donor.

V gene TRBV15 combines with J gene TRBJ2-5; a weak D match, TRBD1 (6 bases). The length of the CDR3 is 14 residues. The V gene lost 3 bases and the J gene lost 2 bases, with 10 bases spanning the gap. Looked up from germline, CDR1 is LNHNV and CDR2 is YYDKDF (reference sequence). The CDR3 DNA reads as TGTGCCACCAGCAGCCGGGACACTCAAGAGACCCAGTACTTC. Amino acids: CATSSRDTQETQYF.

This clone is a singleton in its sample. The rearrangement uses TRBV28 and TRBJ2-7; 7 bases map to TRBD2. CDR1 is MDHEN and CDR2 is SYDVKM in the germline V gene. This CDR3 has 13 residues. Trimming removed 6 bases from V and 2 bases from J; junction bases left unmatched: 4. CDR3 sequence reads: CASRDGGTYEQYV. In nucleotides, the CDR3 is TGTGCCAGCAGGGACGGGGGGACCTACGAGCAGTACGTC.

The V gene is TRBV10-3, the J gene TRBJ2-1; perhaps TRBD1 as D (5 bases). Per the germline V gene, CDR1 is ENHRY and CDR2 is SYGVKD. The CDR3 is 16 amino acids. V was shortened by 0 bases and J by 0 bases, with 9 bases between the two germline ends. The CDR3 reads CAISESGPFSYNEQFF. DNA of the CDR3: TGTGCCATCAGTGAGTCGGGGCCCTTCTCCTACAATGAGCAGTTCTTC.

The chain is built from TRBV7-8 and TRBJ2-7, with D unresolved. The length of the CDR3 is 12 residues. Germline V gene data show CDR1 as SGHVS and CDR2 as FQNEAQ. V was clipped by 4 bases and J by 1 base, with 5 bases between them. CDR3 protein: CASSSTSYEQYF. In nucleotides, the CDR3 is TGTGCCAGCAGCTCAACTTCCTACGAGCAGTACTTC. Variable domain in full (rest from reference TRBV7-8 and TRBJ2-7): GAGVSQSPRYKVAKRGQDVALRCDPISGHVSLFWYQQALGQGPEFLTYFQNEAQLDKSGLPSDRFFAERPEGSVSTLKIQRTQQEDSAVYLCASSSTSYEQYFGPGTRLTVT.

The rearrangement links TRBV5-1 to TRBJ1-5, with 10 bases identical to TRBD1. Germline CDR1 SGHRS, CDR2 YFSETQ. The CDR3 extends over 17 amino acids. V trimming: 4 bases; J trimming: 0 bases; junction bases outside the gene matches: 7. The CDR3 nucleotides read TGCGCCAGCAGCCCGACAGGGGGCTCATATAGCAATCAGCCCCAGCATTTT. It yields the protein CASSPTGGSYSNQPQHF.